Each of the 29 T cell receptor beta chains below was sequenced from the same sample in a study of spatial heterogeneity in lung cancer. TCRdb processed the 5' RACE reads anew with MiXCR; each CDR3 protein has one entry. The repertoire has under 150,000 distinct CDR3 sequences, 12% of them found once; the top ten carry 16%. Described time point: blood at routine non-recurrence follow-up after resection. Whole RNA, isolated from tumor, nontumor lung or frozen PBMC, was sequenced without prior sorting. Here the sequenced sample was PBMCs, taken at follow-up. These receptors originate from a male donor with early-stage non-small cell lung cancer.

V is TRBV7-9 and J is TRBJ1-2; D gene unclear. CDR1 is SEHNR, CDR2 FQNEAQ, per germline (reference sequence). The ends were cut back, 2 bases at V and 8 bases at J, with 6 bases in the middle. This CDR3 contains 11 residues. The CDR3: CASSLFYGYTF. As DNA, the CDR3 is TGTGCCAGCAGCTTATTTTACGGCTACACCTTC.

CDR3 sequence: CSARGLGYEQYF. As DNA, the CDR3 is TGCAGTGCTAGAGGATTAGGTTACGAGCAGTACTTC. The J gene is TRBJ2-7, the V gene TRBV20-1; the D is unclear. The CDR3 runs to 12 residues. Germline CDR1 is DFQATT and CDR2 is SNEGSKA (reference sequence). Between the trimmed V and J ends, which lost 1 base and 4 bases, there was a span of 8 bases.

This clonotype was seen more than once but under ten times. The chain uses TRBV20-1 and TRBJ2-3; TRBD1 is a possible D gene (6 bases). Germline lookup yields CDR1 DFQATT and CDR2 SNEGSKA (reference sequence). V lost 0 bases and J 6 bases, leaving 19 bases between the germline ends. The CDR3 sequence is 16 residues long. As DNA, the CDR3 is TGCAGTGCTAGAGATTCCGGGACAAGTACGTTGGATACGCAGTATTTT. Protein: CSARDSGTSTLDTQYF.

This clonotype showed up just a few times. This rearrangement joins TRBV15 to TRBJ2-5; the match to TRBD1 covers 9 bases. CDR1 and CDR2 (germline): LNHNV, YYDKDF (reference sequence). V shed 4 bases, J shed 4 bases, and the junction held 4 bases outside the gene matches. The CDR3 runs 14 residues. The CDR3 region has the DNA TGTGCCACCAGCATCGGGACAGGGAGAGAGACCCAGTACTTC. Amino acid sequence: CATSIGTGRETQYF. Full variable domain (rest looked up from reference TRBV15 and TRBJ2-5): DAMVIQNPRYQVTQFGKPVTLSCSQTLNHNVMYWYQQKSSQAPKLLFHYYDKDFNNEADTPDNFQSRRPNTSFCFLDIRSPGLGDTAMYLCATSIGTGRETQYFGPGTRLLVL.

V is TRBV6-1 and J is TRBJ1-5; 9 positions agree with TRBD1. Trimming removed 3 bases from V and 11 bases from J; junction bases left unmatched: 14. Germline loops: CDR1 MNHNS, CDR2 SASEGT. This CDR3 is 16 amino acids long. CDR3: CASSDGGTGRGRSQHF. CDR3 coding DNA: TGTGCCAGCAGTGATGGGGGGACAGGGAGAGGTAGGTCCCAGCATTTT.

This sequence joins TRBV11-3 and TRBJ1-4; TRBD1 might be the D (5 bases). Trimming took off 3 bases at V and 7 bases at J, with 12 bases between the two ends. The germline V gene encodes CDR1 SGHNT and CDR2 YENEEA. This CDR3 spans 14 amino acids. This CDR3 is CASSFEGRGEKLFF. The DNA of the CDR3 is TGTGCCAGCAGCTTTGAAGGGAGGGGTGAAAAACTGTTTTTT.

This clonotype was recorded at least ten times. The J gene is TRBJ1-2, the V gene TRBV29-1; D gene ambiguous. The CDR3 totals 12 residues. Germline loops: CDR1 SQVTM, CDR2 ANQGSEA. Trimming pared 4 bases from V and 7 bases from J, leaving 13 bases between. CDR3 in DNA: TGCAGCGTTGTGAGGCAGGCAGCTGGCTACACCTTC. Its protein product is CSVVRQAAGYTF.

There are a few counts of this clonotype. The genes are TRBV20-1 and TRBJ1-2, with D unclear. Trimming removed 0 bases at V and 5 bases at J, with 10 bases between. Germline assignment: CDR1 DFQATT and CDR2 SNEGSKA (reference sequence). The CDR3 loop spans 13 amino acids. The CDR3: CSARDQKEYGYTF. The DNA for the CDR3 is TGCAGTGCTAGAGACCAGAAAGAGTATGGCTACACCTTC.

The sample holds a few counts of this clonotype. The chain is built from TRBV25-1 and TRBJ2-3, with D possibly TRBD2 on 5 matching bases. V was trimmed by 5 bases and J by 3 bases, leaving 12 bases between them. Germline V CDR1 and CDR2: MGHDK, SYGVNS. The CDR3 consists of 14 residues. The CDR3 protein is CASSWTPGTDTQYF. The CDR3 DNA reads as TGTGCCAGCAGTTGGACTCCAGGAACAGATACGCAGTATTTT.

This clonotype was counted only a few times. The chain uses TRBV18 and TRBJ1-5, with a possible D match to TRBD1 (6 bases). CDR1 KGHSH and CDR2 LQKENI come from the germline V gene. CDR3 length equals 13 residues. Trimming removed 3 bases from V and 5 bases from J, with 8 bases in between. In nucleotides, the CDR3 is TGTGCCAGCTCACCGGGACAAGATCAGCCCCAGCATTTT. Protein product: CASSPGQDQPQHF.

This clonotype was seen more than once but under ten times. This chain links TRBV15 with TRBJ2-2; 9 positions match TRBD1. The germline V gene encodes CDR1 LNHNV and CDR2 YYDKDF (reference sequence). The CDR3 is 14 amino acids. Germline trimming cut 3 bases from V and 7 bases from J; bases unmatched to any gene: 3. Here the CDR3 reads CATSRDRGYGELFF. The DNA of the CDR3 is TGTGCCACCAGCAGGGACAGGGGCTACGGGGAGCTGTTTTTT.

This chain joins TRBV7-8 and TRBJ2-4; tentative D call: TRBD2 (5 bases). Germline lookup yields CDR1 SGHVS and CDR2 FQNEAQ. This CDR3 is built from 13 residues. Deletions cut 5 bases from V and 2 bases from J, with 7 bases between. DNA for the CDR3: TGTGCCAGCAGCCGGAGGTCCAAAAACATTCAGTACTTC. This encodes CASSRRSKNIQYF. The variable domain in full, with the rest retrieved from reference TRBV7-8 and TRBJ2-4, is GAGVSQSPRYKVAKRGQDVALRCDPISGHVSLFWYQQALGQGPEFLTYFQNEAQLDKSGLPSDRFFAERPEGSVSTLKIQRTQQEDSAVYLCASSRRSKNIQYFGAGTRLSVL.

This clonotype has only a few counts. The genes are TRBV7-9 and TRBJ1-6; 10 bases line up with TRBD1. Germline loops: CDR1 SEHNR, CDR2 FQNEAQ (reference sequence). The length of the CDR3 is 15 residues. V shed 2 bases and J 7 bases; nucleotides not matched to a gene: 2. CDR3 sequence reads: CASSLLGQGNSPLHF. Written as DNA, the CDR3 is TGTGCCAGCAGCTTACTGGGACAGGGGAATTCACCCCTCCACTTT.

This clonotype was detected only a few times. The chain carries TRBV11-1 and TRBJ2-1; D is undetermined. V lost 6 bases and J lost 7, with 16 bases in between. Germline assignment: CDR1 SGHAT and CDR2 FQDESV (reference sequence). CDR3 length: 14 residues. CDR3 loop: CASRDPYRINEQFF. The CDR3 nucleotides are TGTGCCAGCAGGGACCCTTACCGGATAAATGAGCAGTTCTTC. Using reference TRBV11-1 and TRBJ2-1 for the parts outside the CDR3, the full variable domain is EAEVAQSPRYKITEKSQAVAFWCDPISGHATLYWYRQILGQGPELLVQFQDESVVDDSQLPKDRFSAERLKGVDSTLKIQPAELGDSAMYLCASRDPYRINEQFFGPGTRLTVL.

This clonotype appeared many times. The V call is TRBV5-5, the J call TRBJ1-1, with 7 nucleotides matching TRBD1. The germline gives CDR1 SGHKS, CDR2 YYEKEE (reference sequence). The CDR3 runs to 13 residues. With 1 base clipped from V and 6 bases from J, the junction kept 3 bases outside the gene matches. The DNA of the CDR3 is TGTGCCAGCAGCTTGAAGGGGGCGGCTGAAGCTTTCTTT. Protein: CASSLKGAAEAFF.

V gene TRBV4-1 combines with J gene TRBJ2-3; D unclear. Trimming took 0 bases from V and 4 from J, leaving 14 bases between them. Germline-derived CDR1 and CDR2 are MGHRA and YSYEKL. The CDR3 spans 16 residues. The CDR3 is CASSQEKSSIADTQYF. CDR3 DNA: TGCGCCAGCAGCCAAGAAAAGAGCTCCATTGCAGATACGCAGTATTTT.

Concerning this clonotype: A much larger clone differs from this one at a single base, so this may be a read error. This CDR3 fails to terminate in the conserved phenylalanine or tryptophan, so it likely reflects a read error. The chain combines TRBV7-9 with TRBJ1-1, with a possible D match to TRBD1 (6 bases). Trimming cost V 0 bases and J 3 bases, with 8 bases left between them. The CDR3 spans 14 residues. Per the germline V gene, CDR1 is SEHNR and CDR2 is FQNEAQ (reference sequence). The CDR3, as DNA: TGTGCCAGCAGCTTAGCACAGGGATACACTGAAGCTTTCCTT. Its translation: CASSLAQGYTEAFL.

The chain carries TRBV24-1 and TRBJ2-5, with 9 bases aligning to TRBD2. The germline V gene has CDR1 KGHDR and CDR2 SFDVKD. This CDR3 comprises 13 residues. J gave up 7 bases and V 5 bases, and 4 bases lay outside the gene matches. DNA for the CDR3: TGTGCCACCAGTGCGCGCGGGGGGGCGACCCAGTACTTC. Amino acids: CATSARGGATQYF.

The table lists this clonotype with a few counts. The chain uses TRBV3-1 and TRBJ1-3, with unresolved D. The ends were cut back, 0 bases at V and 0 bases at J, with 12 bases in the middle. This CDR3 is built from 17 residues. Germline V gives CDR1 LGHDT, CDR2 YNNKEL (reference sequence). DNA of the CDR3: TGTGCCAGCAGCCAAGATAGTCGGATGTACTCTGGAAACACCATATATTTT. Translating it yields CASSQDSRMYSGNTIYF.

This clonotype has ten or more counts. This chain uses TRBV11-2 with TRBJ1-1; D is undetermined. The V gene's germline CDR1 is SGHAT and CDR2 FQNNGV. The germline V and J ends were trimmed by 5 bases and 3 bases, with 13 bases remaining between them. This CDR3 has 14 amino acids. This CDR3 is CASSHTGQYTEAFF. The CDR3 DNA reads TGTGCCAGCAGCCATACTGGGCAGTACACTGAAGCTTTCTTT.

This clonotype was counted at least ten times. The chain couples TRBV9 to TRBJ2-5; no firm D call. CDR1 and CDR2 (germline): SGDLS, YYNGEE. The CDR3 length is 14 residues. Trimming removed 4 bases at V and 5 bases at J, with 15 bases between. The DNA of the CDR3 is TGTGCCAGCAGCCGTGACTCCTTTGAGGAGACCCAGTACTTC. This encodes CASSRDSFEETQYF. The variable domain in full, completed from reference TRBV9 and TRBJ2-5, reads DSGVTQTPKHLITATGQRVTLRCSPRSGDLSVYWYQQSLDQGLQFLIQYYNGEERAKGNILERFSAQQFPDLHSELNLSSLELGDSALYFCASSRDSFEETQYFGPGTRLLVL.

This clonotype was picked up a small number of times. The chain joins TRBV3-1 to TRBJ1-3; D not resolved. CDR3 length equals 12 residues. CDR1 and CDR2 from the germline V gene are LGHDT and YNNKEL (reference sequence). Trimming left V 1 base short and J 5 bases short, with 3 bases between. The CDR3 DNA follows: TGTGCCAGCAGCCAAGCTCGAAACACCATATATTTT. This encodes CASSQARNTIYF.

Ten or more counts support this clonotype. The chain couples TRBV20-1 to TRBJ2-1; D is unclear. CDR1 and CDR2 (germline): DFQATT, SNEGSKA (reference sequence). The CDR3 runs 14 residues. V lost 0 bases and J lost 4, with 10 bases in between. CDR3 loop: CSARDLLSYNEQFF. CDR3 nucleotide sequence: TGCAGTGCTAGAGATCTTCTCTCTTACAATGAGCAGTTCTTC.

The chain couples TRBV27 to TRBJ2-7, with 7 bases identical to TRBD1. Germline-derived CDR1 and CDR2 are MNHEY and SMNVEV (reference sequence). The V segment lost 6 bases and the J segment 0 bases; nucleotides outside the gene matches: 11. The CDR3 is 16 residues long. The CDR3 reads CASSSWGTESSYEQYF. As DNA, the CDR3 is TGTGCCAGCAGCTCCTGGGGGACAGAGAGCTCCTACGAGCAGTACTTC.

The sample holds a few counts of this clonotype. The J gene is TRBJ1-5, the V gene TRBV7-2; possibly TRBD1 for D (5 bases). Germline lookup yields CDR1 SGHTA and CDR2 FQGNSA. This CDR3 has 16 amino acids. The V gene lost 2 bases and the J gene lost 5 bases, with 16 bases spanning the gap. The CDR3 sequence: CASSLIGRWGDQPQHF. The CDR3 bases are TGTGCCAGCAGCTTAATTGGCCGGTGGGGGGATCAGCCCCAGCATTTT. Together with reference TRBV7-2 and TRBJ1-5, the CDR3 gives the full variable domain: GAGVSQSPSNKVTEKGKDVELRCDPISGHTALYWYRQSLGQGLEFLIYFQGNSAPDKSGLPSDRFSAERTGGSVSTLTIQRTQQEDSAVYLCASSLIGRWGDQPQHFGDGTRLSIL.

This clonotype appeared a few times. The chain carries TRBV6-5 and TRBJ2-7, with TRBD1 identical over 7 bases. Germline values: CDR1 MNHEY, CDR2 SVGAGI. The CDR3 contains 14 residues. J lost 2 bases, V lost 3 bases, and 4 bases had no gene match. CDR3 nucleotides: TGTGCCAGCAGTTATAATGGACAGGCCTACGAGCAGTACTTC. Translated: CASSYNGQAYEQYF.

The chain recombines TRBV12-3 or TRBV12-4 with TRBJ2-3, with 10 bases aligning to TRBD2. CDR3 size: 15 residues. The junction had 4 bases not matched to a gene; V was cut back by 6 bases and J by 1 base. The CDR3 nucleotides are TGTGCCAGCAGATCCCTAGCGGGGGGCACAGATACGCAGTATTTT. It specifies CASRSLAGGTDTQYF.

Many counts were recorded for this clonotype. The chain carries TRBV9 and TRBJ2-5; 7 nucleotides match TRBD2. The germline gives CDR1 SGDLS, CDR2 YYNGEE. CDR3 length equals 15 residues. J gave up 2 bases and V 0 bases, and 4 bases lay outside the gene matches. Here the CDR3 DNA reads TGTGCCAGCAGCGTAGCTACGGGGGGTCAAGAGACCCAGTACTTC. Its protein is CASSVATGGQETQYF.

This clonotype was observed a handful of times. One end of the junction does not line up with germline, which may come from a read error. The chain combines TRBV7-9 with TRBJ1-6; the D is unclear. Germline V gene lookup returns CDR1 SEHNR and CDR2 FQNEAQ (reference sequence). This CDR3 is built from 13 residues. The CDR3 DNA follows: TGTGCCAGCAGCCTAGGCTCGGACGGACCCCTCCCCTTT. The encoded protein is CASSLGSDGPLPF.